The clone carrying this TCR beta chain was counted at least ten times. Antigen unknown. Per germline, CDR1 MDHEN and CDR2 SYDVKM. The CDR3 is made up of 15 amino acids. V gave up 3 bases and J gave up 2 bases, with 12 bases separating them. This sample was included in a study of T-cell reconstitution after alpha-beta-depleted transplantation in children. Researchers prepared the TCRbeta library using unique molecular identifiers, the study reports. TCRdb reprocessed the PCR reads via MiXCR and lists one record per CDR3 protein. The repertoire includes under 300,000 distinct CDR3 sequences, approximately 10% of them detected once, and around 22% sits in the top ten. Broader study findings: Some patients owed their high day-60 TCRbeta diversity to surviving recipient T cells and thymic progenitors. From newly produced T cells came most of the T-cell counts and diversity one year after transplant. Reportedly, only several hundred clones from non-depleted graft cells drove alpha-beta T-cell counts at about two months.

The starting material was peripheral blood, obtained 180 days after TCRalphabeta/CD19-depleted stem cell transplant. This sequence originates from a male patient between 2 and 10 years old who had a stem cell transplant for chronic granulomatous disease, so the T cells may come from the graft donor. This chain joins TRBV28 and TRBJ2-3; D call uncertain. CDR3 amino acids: CASSFRETYTDTQYF. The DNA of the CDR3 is TGTGCCAGCAGTTTTCGAGAAACATACACAGATACGCAGTATTTT.